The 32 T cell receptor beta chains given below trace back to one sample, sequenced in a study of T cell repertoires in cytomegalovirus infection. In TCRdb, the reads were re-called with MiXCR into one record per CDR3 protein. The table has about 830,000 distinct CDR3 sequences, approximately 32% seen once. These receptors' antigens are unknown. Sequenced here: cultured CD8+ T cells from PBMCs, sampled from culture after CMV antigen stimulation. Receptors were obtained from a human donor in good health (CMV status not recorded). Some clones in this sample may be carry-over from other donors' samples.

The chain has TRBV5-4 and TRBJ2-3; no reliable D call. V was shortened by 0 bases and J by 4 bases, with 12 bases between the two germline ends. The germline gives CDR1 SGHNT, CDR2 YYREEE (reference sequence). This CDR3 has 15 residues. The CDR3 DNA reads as TGTGCCAGCAGCTTGGATGGTAGCAGGTCAGATACGCAGTATTTT. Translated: CASSLDGSRSDTQYF.

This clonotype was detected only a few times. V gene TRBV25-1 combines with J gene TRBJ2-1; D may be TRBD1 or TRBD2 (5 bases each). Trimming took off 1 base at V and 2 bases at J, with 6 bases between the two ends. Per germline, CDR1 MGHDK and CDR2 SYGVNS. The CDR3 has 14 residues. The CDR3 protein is CASSEWGTYNEQFF. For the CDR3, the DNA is TGTGCCAGCAGTGAATGGGGGACCTACAATGAGCAGTTCTTC.

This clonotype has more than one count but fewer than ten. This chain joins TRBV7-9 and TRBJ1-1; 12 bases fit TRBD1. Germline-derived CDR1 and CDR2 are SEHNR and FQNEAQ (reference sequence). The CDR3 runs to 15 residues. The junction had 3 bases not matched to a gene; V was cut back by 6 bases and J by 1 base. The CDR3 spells CASRGQGAQNTEAFF. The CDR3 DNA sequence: TGTGCCAGCAGGGGACAGGGGGCACAGAACACTGAAGCTTTCTTT.

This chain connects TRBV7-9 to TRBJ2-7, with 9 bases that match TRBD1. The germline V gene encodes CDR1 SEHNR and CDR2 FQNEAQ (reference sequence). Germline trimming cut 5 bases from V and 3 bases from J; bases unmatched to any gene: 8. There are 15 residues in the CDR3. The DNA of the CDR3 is TGTGCCAGCAGCCGAACGGGACAGGGCTTCTACGAGCAGTACTTC. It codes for CASSRTGQGFYEQYF.

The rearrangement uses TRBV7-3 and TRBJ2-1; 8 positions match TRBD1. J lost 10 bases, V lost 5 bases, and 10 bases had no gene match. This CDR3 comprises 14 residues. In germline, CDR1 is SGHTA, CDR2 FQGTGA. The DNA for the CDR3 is TGTGCCAGCAGCCTCGGACAGGGAACAGGCGAGCAGTTCTTC. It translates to CASSLGQGTGEQFF.

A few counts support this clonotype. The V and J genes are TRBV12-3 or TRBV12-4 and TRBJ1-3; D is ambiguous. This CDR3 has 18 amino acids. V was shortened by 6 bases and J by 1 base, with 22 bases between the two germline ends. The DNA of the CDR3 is TGTGCCAGCAGCTCCTCGTCGGGCGGCAGCGTGTCTGGAAACACCATATATTTT. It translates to CASSSSSGGSVSGNTIYF.

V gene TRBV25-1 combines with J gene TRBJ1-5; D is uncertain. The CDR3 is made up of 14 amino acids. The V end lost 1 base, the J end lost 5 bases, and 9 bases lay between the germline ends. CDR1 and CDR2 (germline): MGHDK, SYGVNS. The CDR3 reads CASSEWEVHQPQHF. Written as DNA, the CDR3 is TGTGCCAGCAGTGAATGGGAGGTCCATCAGCCCCAGCATTTT.

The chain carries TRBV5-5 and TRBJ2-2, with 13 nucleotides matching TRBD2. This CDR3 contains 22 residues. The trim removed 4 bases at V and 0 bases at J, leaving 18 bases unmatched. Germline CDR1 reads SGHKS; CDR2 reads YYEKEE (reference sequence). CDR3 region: CASSRYYSPTSGGRPNTGELFF. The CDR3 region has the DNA TGTGCCAGCAGCCGTTACTACTCCCCGACTAGCGGGGGGAGACCGAACACCGGGGAGCTGTTTTTT.

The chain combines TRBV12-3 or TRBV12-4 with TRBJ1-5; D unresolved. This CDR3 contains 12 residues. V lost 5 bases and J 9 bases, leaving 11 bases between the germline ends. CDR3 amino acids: CASSPLPLPQHF. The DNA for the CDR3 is TGTGCCAGCAGTCCTCTCCCCTTGCCCCAGCATTTT.

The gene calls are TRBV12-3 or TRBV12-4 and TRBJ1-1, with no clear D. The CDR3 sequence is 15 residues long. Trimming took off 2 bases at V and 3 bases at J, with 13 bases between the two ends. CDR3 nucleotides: TGTGCCAGCAGTTTAAACCGGGTATCCCACACTGAAGCTTTCTTT. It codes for CASSLNRVSHTEAFF.

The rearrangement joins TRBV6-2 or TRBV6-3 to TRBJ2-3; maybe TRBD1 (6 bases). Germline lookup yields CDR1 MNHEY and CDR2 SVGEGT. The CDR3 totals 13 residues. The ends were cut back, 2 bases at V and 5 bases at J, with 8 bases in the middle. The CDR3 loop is CASSYRGGDTQYF. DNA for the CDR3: TGTGCCAGCAGTTACAGAGGGGGAGATACGCAGTATTTT.

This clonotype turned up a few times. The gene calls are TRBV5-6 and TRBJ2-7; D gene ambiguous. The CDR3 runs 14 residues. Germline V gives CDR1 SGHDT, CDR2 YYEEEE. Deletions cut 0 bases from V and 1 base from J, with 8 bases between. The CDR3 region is CASSLDGYSYEQYV. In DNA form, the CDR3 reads TGTGCCAGCAGCTTGGATGGGTATTCCTACGAGCAGTACGTC.

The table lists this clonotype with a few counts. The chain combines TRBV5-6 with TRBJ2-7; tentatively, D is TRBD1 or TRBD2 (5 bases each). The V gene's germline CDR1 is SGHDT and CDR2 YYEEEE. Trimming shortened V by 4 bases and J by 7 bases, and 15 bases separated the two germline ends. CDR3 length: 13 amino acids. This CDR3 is CASSRGTAREQYV. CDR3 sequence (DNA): TGTGCCAGCAGCCGAGGGACGGCTCGGGAGCAGTACGTC.

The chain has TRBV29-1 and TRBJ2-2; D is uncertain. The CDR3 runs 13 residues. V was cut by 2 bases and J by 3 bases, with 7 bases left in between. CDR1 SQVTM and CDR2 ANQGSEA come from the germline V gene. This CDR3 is CSVERSDTGELFF. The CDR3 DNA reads TGCAGCGTTGAACGTTCGGACACCGGGGAGCTGTTTTTT.

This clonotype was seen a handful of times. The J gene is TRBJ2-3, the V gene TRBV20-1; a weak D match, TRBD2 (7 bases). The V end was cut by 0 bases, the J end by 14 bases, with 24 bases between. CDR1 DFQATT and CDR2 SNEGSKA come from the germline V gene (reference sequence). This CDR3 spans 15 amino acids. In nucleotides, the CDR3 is TGCAGTGCTAGAGATGTAGTAGTCGGGGGGCACCTTCCGTATTTT. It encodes CSARDVVVGGHLPYF.

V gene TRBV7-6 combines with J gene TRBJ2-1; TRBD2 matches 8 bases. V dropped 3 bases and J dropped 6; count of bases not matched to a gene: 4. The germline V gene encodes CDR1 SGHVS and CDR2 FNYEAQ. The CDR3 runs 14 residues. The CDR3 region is CASSLQRGINEQFF. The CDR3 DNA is TGTGCCAGCAGCTTGCAGCGGGGGATCAATGAGCAGTTCTTC.

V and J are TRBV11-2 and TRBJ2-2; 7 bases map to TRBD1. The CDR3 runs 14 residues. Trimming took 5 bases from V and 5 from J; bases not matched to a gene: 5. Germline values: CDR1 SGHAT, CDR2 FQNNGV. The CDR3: CASSASTGTGELFF. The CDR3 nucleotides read TGTGCCAGCAGCGCCTCGACAGGGACCGGGGAGCTGTTTTTT.

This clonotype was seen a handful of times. CDR3 in DNA: TGTGCCAGCAGCTTAGAGAGTGGCGACAGGAACCTCCCAGATACGCAGTATTTT. This gives the protein CASSLESGDRNLPDTQYF. The chain has TRBV7-9 and TRBJ2-3; tentatively, D is TRBD1 (6 bases). The CDR3 runs 18 residues. Trimming took 1 base from V and 4 from J, leaving 21 bases between them. Germline lookup yields CDR1 SEHNR and CDR2 FQNEAQ (reference sequence).

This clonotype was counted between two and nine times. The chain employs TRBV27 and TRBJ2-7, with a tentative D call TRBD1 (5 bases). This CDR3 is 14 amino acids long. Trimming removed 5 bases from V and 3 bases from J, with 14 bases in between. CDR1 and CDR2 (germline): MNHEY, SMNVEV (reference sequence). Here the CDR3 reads CASSPNPTVYEQYF. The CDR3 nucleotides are TGTGCCAGCAGTCCTAACCCGACAGTCTACGAGCAGTACTTC.

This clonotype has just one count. CDR3 coding DNA: TGTGCCACCATAATGGACGGGGGTCGGAGTTTCGGTGAGCAGTTCTTC. This codes for CATIMDGGRSFGEQFF. The rearrangement uses TRBV6-8 and TRBJ2-1, with a weak D call TRBD2 (6 bases). Germline V gene sequence: CDR1 MNHGY, CDR2 SAAAGT. Trimming took off 10 bases at V and 9 bases at J, with 28 bases between the two ends. The CDR3 spans 16 residues.

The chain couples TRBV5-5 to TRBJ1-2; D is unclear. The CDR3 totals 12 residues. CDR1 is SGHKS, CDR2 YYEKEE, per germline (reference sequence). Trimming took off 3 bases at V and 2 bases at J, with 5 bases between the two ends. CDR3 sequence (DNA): TGTGCCAGCAGCTCCAGGAACTATGGCTACACCTTC. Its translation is CASSSRNYGYTF.

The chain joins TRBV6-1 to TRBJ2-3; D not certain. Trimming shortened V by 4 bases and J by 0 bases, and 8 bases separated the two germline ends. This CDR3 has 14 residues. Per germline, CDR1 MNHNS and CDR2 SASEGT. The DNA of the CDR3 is TGTGCCAGCAGTGTTAAGCCTAGCACAGATACGCAGTATTTT. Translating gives CASSVKPSTDTQYF.

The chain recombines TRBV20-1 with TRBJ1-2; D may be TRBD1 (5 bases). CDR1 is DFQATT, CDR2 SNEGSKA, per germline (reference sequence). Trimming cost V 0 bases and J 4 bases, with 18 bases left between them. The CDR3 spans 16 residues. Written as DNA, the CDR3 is TGCAGTGCTAGAGAGACCCCGGAGGGGATGGGCTATGGCTACACCTTC. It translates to CSARETPEGMGYGYTF.

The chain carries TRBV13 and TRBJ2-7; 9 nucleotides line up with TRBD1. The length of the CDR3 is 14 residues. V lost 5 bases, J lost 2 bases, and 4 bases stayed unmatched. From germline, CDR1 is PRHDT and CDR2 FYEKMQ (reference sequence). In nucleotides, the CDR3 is TGTGCCAGCAGCCGACAGGGGGGACCCTACGAGCAGTACTTC. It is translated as CASSRQGGPYEQYF.

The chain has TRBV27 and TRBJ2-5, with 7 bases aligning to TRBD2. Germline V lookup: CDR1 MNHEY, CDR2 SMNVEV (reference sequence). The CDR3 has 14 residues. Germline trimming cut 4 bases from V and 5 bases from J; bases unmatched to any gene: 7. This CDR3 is CASSWTSRKETQYF. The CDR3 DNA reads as TGTGCCAGCAGTTGGACTAGTAGAAAGGAGACCCAGTACTTC.

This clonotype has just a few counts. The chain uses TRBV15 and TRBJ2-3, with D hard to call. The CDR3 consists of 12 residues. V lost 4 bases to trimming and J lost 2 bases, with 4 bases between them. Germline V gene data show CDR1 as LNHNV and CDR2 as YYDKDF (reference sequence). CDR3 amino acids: CATSIDTDTQYF. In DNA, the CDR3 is TGTGCCACCAGCATTGACACAGATACGCAGTATTTT.

CDR3 DNA sequence: TGTGCCAGCAGCCCAGGGGGTAGCGGGGGGGTTTACGAGCAGTACGTC. Translating it yields CASSPGGSGGVYEQYV. This chain links TRBV7-9 with TRBJ2-7, with TRBD2 matching 11 bases. The CDR3 has 16 residues. With 5 bases clipped from V and 4 bases from J, the junction kept 10 bases outside the gene matches. Germline loops: CDR1 SEHNR, CDR2 FQNEAQ (reference sequence).

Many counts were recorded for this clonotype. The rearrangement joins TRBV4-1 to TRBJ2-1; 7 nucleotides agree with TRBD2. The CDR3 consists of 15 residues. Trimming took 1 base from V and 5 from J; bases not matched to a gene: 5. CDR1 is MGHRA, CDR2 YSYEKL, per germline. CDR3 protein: CASSQVLRGDNEQFF. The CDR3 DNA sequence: TGCGCCAGCAGCCAAGTTTTACGGGGGGACAATGAGCAGTTCTTC.

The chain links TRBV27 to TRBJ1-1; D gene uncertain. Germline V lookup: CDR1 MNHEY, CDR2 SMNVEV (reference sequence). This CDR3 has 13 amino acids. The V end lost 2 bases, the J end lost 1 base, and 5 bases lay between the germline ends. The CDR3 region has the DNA TGTGCCAGCAGTTTAAATGAGAACACTGAAGCTTTCTTT. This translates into CASSLNENTEAFF.

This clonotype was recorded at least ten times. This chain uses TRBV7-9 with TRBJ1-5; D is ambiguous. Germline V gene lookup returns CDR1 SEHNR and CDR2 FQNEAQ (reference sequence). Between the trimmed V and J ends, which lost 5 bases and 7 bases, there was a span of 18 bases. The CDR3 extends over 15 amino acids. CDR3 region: CASSARSNKTQPQHF. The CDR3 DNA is TGTGCCAGCAGCGCGCGATCAAACAAGACGCAGCCCCAGCATTTT.

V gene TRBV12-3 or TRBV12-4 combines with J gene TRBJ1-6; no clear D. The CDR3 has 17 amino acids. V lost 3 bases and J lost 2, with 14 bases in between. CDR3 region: CASSFTTEEPYNSPLHF. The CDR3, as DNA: TGTGCCAGCAGTTTCACTACGGAGGAGCCCTATAATTCACCCCTCCACTTT.

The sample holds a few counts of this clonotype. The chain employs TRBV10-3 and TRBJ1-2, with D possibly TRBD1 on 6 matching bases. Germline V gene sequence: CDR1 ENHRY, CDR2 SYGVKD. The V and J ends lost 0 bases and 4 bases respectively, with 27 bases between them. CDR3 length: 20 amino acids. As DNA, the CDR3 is TGTGCCATCAGTGAGTCCGTTCGGGGGCAGGCGCAGGACACCTCCTATGGCTACACCTTC. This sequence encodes CAISESVRGQAQDTSYGYTF.